What follows are 25 T cell receptor beta chains derived from one specimen sequenced in a study of T cell repertoires in cytomegalovirus infection. These TCRs' antigens remain unknown. TCRdb itself ran the reads through MiXCR, one entry per CDR3 protein. The sample comprises roughly 120,000 distinct CDR3 sequences, less than 30% of which are singletons, and roughly 77% rests with the top ten. Sequenced here: CD8+ T cells from cultured PBMCs, sampled from culture after CMV antigen stimulation. The source of these receptors is a human donor in good health (CMV status not recorded). Some clones in this sample may be carry-over from other donors' samples.

In this sample, this clonotype turned up many times. This rearrangement joins TRBV7-6 to TRBJ2-1; the match to TRBD1 covers 9 bases. The junction had 1 base not matched to a gene; V was cut back by 4 bases and J by 0 bases. CDR3 length: 15 residues. CDR1 is SGHVS, CDR2 FNYEAQ, per germline. CDR3 nucleotides: TGTGCCAGCAGCTCGACAGGGGGCTCCTACAATGAGCAGTTCTTC. Encoded protein: CASSSTGGSYNEQFF.

This clonotype came up a few times. The DNA for the CDR3 is TGTGCCAGCAGCCCTAGCGGGGGGCCTCCCTACGAGCAGTACTTC. Its protein is CASSPSGGPPYEQYF. The V and J genes are TRBV5-5 and TRBJ2-7; 11 bases align to TRBD2. The CDR3 runs 15 residues. Germline CDR1 SGHKS, CDR2 YYEKEE (reference sequence). V dropped 4 bases and J dropped 2; count of bases not matched to a gene: 5.

This clonotype was counted ten times or more. The chain links TRBV12-3 or TRBV12-4 to TRBJ1-5, with 8 bases aligning to TRBD1. The CDR3 spans 17 residues. The junction had 10 bases not matched to a gene; V was cut back by 5 bases and J by 1 base. This chain's CDR3 is CASSRTGWVSSNQPQHF. In nucleotides, the CDR3 is TGTGCCAGCAGTCGGACAGGGTGGGTGTCCAGCAATCAGCCCCAGCATTTT.

This clonotype has a handful of counts. V gene TRBV27 combines with J gene TRBJ2-1; 7 nucleotides line up with TRBD1. V lost 4 bases to trimming and J lost 6 bases; unmatched junction nucleotides: 9. The CDR3 covers 15 residues. CDR1 and CDR2 (germline): MNHEY, SMNVEV (reference sequence). The CDR3 nucleotides are TGTGCCAGCAGTTCGACAGGGTTTCTGGCCAATGAGCAGTTCTTC. Translated: CASSSTGFLANEQFF.

This clonotype has ten or more counts. The rearrangement links TRBV27 to TRBJ2-7; D may correspond to TRBD1 or TRBD2 (5 bases each). The CDR3 has 15 residues. The V end was cut by 5 bases, the J end by 0 bases, with 14 bases between. Germline V gene sequence: CDR1 MNHEY, CDR2 SMNVEV (reference sequence). CDR3 coding DNA: TGTGCCAGCAGTGGGGGTGATTCTCCCTCCTACGAGCAGTACTTC. The encoded protein is CASSGGDSPSYEQYF.

The V and J genes are TRBV6-2 or TRBV6-3 and TRBJ2-3; 7 bases align to TRBD1. The germline V gene encodes CDR1 MNHEY and CDR2 SVGEGT. J lost 1 base, V lost 7 bases, and 5 bases had no gene match. This CDR3 has 14 amino acids. This CDR3 is CASIPGQGTDTQYF. CDR3 DNA: TGTGCCAGCATTCCCGGACAGGGCACAGATACGCAGTATTTT.

The chain employs TRBV27 and TRBJ1-1, with D unresolved. The CDR3 contains 15 residues. The ends were cut back, 3 bases at V and 0 bases at J, with 11 bases in the middle. From germline, CDR1 is MNHEY and CDR2 SMNVEV (reference sequence). Here the CDR3 DNA reads TGTGCCAGCAGTTTCCGGCAGGCGATGAACACTGAAGCTTTCTTT. This sequence encodes CASSFRQAMNTEAFF.

V usage is TRBV27 and J usage is TRBJ2-4; a weak D match, TRBD2 (6 bases). Germline V lookup: CDR1 MNHEY, CDR2 SMNVEV (reference sequence). Trimming removed 8 bases at V and 0 bases at J, with 11 bases between. The CDR3 has 14 amino acids. CDR3 sequence: CASAGLLAKNIQYF. The CDR3 DNA sequence: TGTGCCAGCGCGGGACTTTTAGCCAAAAACATTCAGTACTTC.

The chain recombines TRBV7-4 with TRBJ1-5, with a tentative D call TRBD1 (6 bases). CDR3 size: 14 residues. The V gene lost 6 bases and the J gene lost 4 bases, with 13 bases spanning the gap. CDR1 is SGHVT and CDR2 is SQSDAQ in the germline V gene. CDR3 in amino acids: CASSKQGFNQPQHF. The CDR3 DNA reads as TGTGCCAGCAGTAAACAGGGATTTAATCAGCCCCAGCATTTT.

The genes are TRBV27 and TRBJ2-1; 9 bases map to TRBD2. The germline V gene has CDR1 MNHEY and CDR2 SMNVEV (reference sequence). The CDR3 length is 15 residues. The V segment lost 5 bases and the J segment 4 bases; nucleotides outside the gene matches: 6. The CDR3 region is CASSPGTSLYNEQFF. The CDR3 bases are TGTGCCAGCAGTCCCGGGACTAGCCTTTACAATGAGCAGTTCTTC.

This sequence joins TRBV2 and TRBJ1-2; 10 nucleotides match TRBD1. The CDR3 is 13 amino acids. Germline V gene data show CDR1 as SNHLY and CDR2 as FYNNEI. V was pared by 6 bases and J by 6 bases, with 4 bases of the junction left unmatched. CDR3 in amino acids: CASSAGTGDGYTF. In DNA, the CDR3 is TGTGCCAGCAGCGCCGGGACAGGGGATGGCTACACCTTC.

J is TRBJ1-1 and V is TRBV5-4, with 7 bases matching TRBD1. This CDR3 is built from 13 residues. Germline CDR1 reads SGHNT; CDR2 reads YYREEE (reference sequence). V was clipped by 4 bases and J by 7 bases; unmatched bases: 7. The CDR3 here is CASSPEGASEAFF. The CDR3 DNA sequence: TGTGCCAGCAGCCCGGAGGGGGCGAGTGAAGCTTTCTTT.

This clonotype was seen a handful of times. The rearrangement uses TRBV6-5 and TRBJ2-6, with TRBD1 matching 8 bases. CDR3 size: 17 residues. V dropped 4 bases and J dropped 0; count of bases not matched to a gene: 5. The V gene's germline CDR1 is MNHEY and CDR2 SVGAGI. The CDR3 loop is CASSSWGQDSGANVLTF. The DNA of the CDR3 is TGTGCCAGCAGTTCCTGGGGACAGGACTCTGGGGCCAACGTCCTGACTTTC.

This clonotype was counted a few times. V usage is TRBV6-1 and J usage is TRBJ1-3; D remains unclear. Germline CDR1 is MNHNS and CDR2 is SASEGT. This CDR3 is 14 amino acids long. The V and J ends lost 4 bases and 0 bases respectively, with 7 bases between them. The CDR3 protein is CASSGMSSGNTIYF. The DNA for the CDR3 is TGTGCCAGCAGTGGGATGAGCTCTGGAAACACCATATATTTT.

The V and J genes are TRBV5-6 and TRBJ2-5; 8 bases match TRBD1. Trimming removed 5 bases from V and 3 bases from J; junction bases left unmatched: 9. There are 15 residues in the CDR3. Germline V CDR1 and CDR2: SGHDT, YYEEEE. CDR3 residues: CASSPGQGWEETQYF. CDR3 in DNA: TGTGCCAGCAGTCCCGGACAGGGTTGGGAAGAGACCCAGTACTTC.

Ten or more counts support this clonotype. In nucleotides, the CDR3 is TGTGCCAGCAGCTTAGCGGGACAGATTAATGAAAAACTGTTTTTT. Its translation is CASSLAGQINEKLFF. V and J are TRBV7-2 and TRBJ1-4; 7 bases fit TRBD1. Germline-derived CDR1 and CDR2 are SGHTA and FQGNSA. The CDR3 loop spans 15 amino acids. J lost 4 bases, V lost 0 bases, and 2 bases had no gene match.

The chain is built from TRBV19 and TRBJ1-1; the D gene is possibly TRBD1 (6 bases). CDR1 LNHDA and CDR2 SQIVND come from the germline V gene (reference sequence). The CDR3 spans 13 residues. The ends were cut back, 5 bases at V and 11 bases at J, with 18 bases in the middle. This CDR3 reads CASSDRDTDLAFF. The CDR3 nucleotides read TGTGCCAGTAGTGACCGGGACACCGATTTGGCTTTCTTT.

In this sample, this clonotype turned up many times. The J gene is TRBJ1-1, the V gene TRBV7-9; perhaps TRBD1 as D (5 bases). Between the trimmed V and J ends, which lost 5 bases and 10 bases, there was a span of 20 bases. Germline values: CDR1 SEHNR, CDR2 FQNEAQ (reference sequence). CDR3 length: 14 amino acids. The CDR3 loop is CASSRVGDRGLAFF. The CDR3 coding sequence is TGTGCCAGCAGCCGGGTCGGGGACCGGGGATTAGCTTTCTTT.

The chain carries TRBV3-1 and TRBJ2-2; no clear D gene. Trimming cost V 0 bases and J 4 bases, with 9 bases left between them. This CDR3 has 15 residues. Germline loops: CDR1 LGHDT, CDR2 YNNKEL (reference sequence). The CDR3 region is CASSQDRVSTGELFF. DNA of the CDR3: TGTGCCAGCAGCCAAGACCGGGTCTCCACCGGGGAGCTGTTTTTT.

This clonotype was counted between two and nine times. The chain combines TRBV5-6 with TRBJ2-7; 8 bases are shared with TRBD1. V shed 3 bases, J shed 6 bases, and the junction held 2 bases outside the gene matches. CDR1 is SGHDT, CDR2 YYEEEE, per germline. The CDR3 is 12 amino acids. CDR3 sequence reads: CASSSDRGEQYF. CDR3 in DNA: TGTGCCAGCAGCTCTGACAGGGGCGAGCAGTACTTC.

This clonotype was counted only a few times. The chain employs TRBV6-5 and TRBJ1-4, with 8 bases matching TRBD1. Germline lookup yields CDR1 MNHEY and CDR2 SVGAGI. The CDR3 sequence is 17 residues long. The ends lost 0 bases at V and 1 base at J; junction bases unmatched: 4. The CDR3 spells CASSYSRGRGTNEKLFF. CDR3 sequence (DNA): TGTGCCAGCAGTTACTCCAGGGGGCGCGGAACTAATGAAAAACTGTTTTTT.

The chain is built from TRBV30 and TRBJ2-3; D is possibly TRBD2 (7 bases). Trimming removed 0 bases from V and 0 bases from J, with 19 bases in between. The length of the CDR3 is 18 residues. The germline CDR1 and CDR2 sequences are GTSNPN and SVGIG (reference sequence). The CDR3 DNA sequence: TGTGCCTGGAGTGTTCATAGGGGGGGGGCCCGAAGCACAGATACGCAGTATTTT. This translates into CAWSVHRGGARSTDTQYF.

The DNA of the CDR3 is TGTGCCAGCAGCTTACTGGACGTGAACACTGAAGCTTTCTTT. Amino acid sequence: CASSLLDVNTEAFF. The chain combines TRBV7-6 with TRBJ1-1; D gene unclear. Germline V gives CDR1 SGHVS, CDR2 FNYEAQ. Trimming removed 2 bases from V and 0 bases from J, with 7 bases in between. The CDR3 consists of 14 residues.

The chain employs TRBV19 and TRBJ1-1, with 8 bases matching TRBD1. The CDR3 length is 13 residues. The V and J ends lost 10 bases and 0 bases, in that order; junction bases with no gene match: 4. The germline V gene has CDR1 LNHDA and CDR2 SQIVND (reference sequence). The chain's CDR3 is CATWDRMNTEAFF. The CDR3 nucleotides read TGTGCCACCTGGGACAGGATGAACACTGAAGCTTTCTTT.

The chain has TRBV7-8 and TRBJ1-1; D is unresolved. Germline CDR1 is SGHVS and CDR2 is FQNEAQ. The V gene lost 4 bases and the J gene lost 5 bases, with 11 bases spanning the gap. The CDR3 runs to 13 residues. CDR3 sequence: CASSYRTGTEAFF. Here the CDR3 DNA reads TGTGCCAGCAGCTACCGCACGGGAACTGAAGCTTTCTTT.